There are a few counts of the clone carrying this T cell receptor beta chain. Antigen: not known. Reverse transcription of all isolated RNA meant that expressed TCRB transcripts were sequenced. The repertoire was sequenced with immunoSEQ multiplex PCR; TCRdb's copy has only in-frame clones and lacks some. In the table there are 250,000 to 400,000 clones, around 15% of which are singletons. Trimming removed 7 bases from V and 5 bases from J; junction bases left unmatched: 6. Germline-derived CDR1 and CDR2 are LNHDA and SQIVND (reference sequence). The CDR3 loop spans 14 amino acids. This sample is part of a study of beta chain features in type 1 diabetes. Findings and limits, study-wide: Sequencing from cDNA could over-represent high-TCR-expressing cells. TCRB rearrangement may or may not be influenced by HLA type; here this remained unresolved. Moderate but significant shortening of TCRB CDR3s was recorded in all four CD4+ subsets from Type 1 diabetes patients.

Sequenced material: central memory CD4+ T cells from blood. The gene calls are TRBV19 and TRBJ2-3; 10 nucleotides agree with TRBD2. The source is a man aged 25 to 40 in good health. The CDR3 loop reads CASNHLAGEDTQYF. The CDR3 DNA reads as TGTGCCAGTAATCATCTAGCGGGGGAAGATACGCAGTATTTT.